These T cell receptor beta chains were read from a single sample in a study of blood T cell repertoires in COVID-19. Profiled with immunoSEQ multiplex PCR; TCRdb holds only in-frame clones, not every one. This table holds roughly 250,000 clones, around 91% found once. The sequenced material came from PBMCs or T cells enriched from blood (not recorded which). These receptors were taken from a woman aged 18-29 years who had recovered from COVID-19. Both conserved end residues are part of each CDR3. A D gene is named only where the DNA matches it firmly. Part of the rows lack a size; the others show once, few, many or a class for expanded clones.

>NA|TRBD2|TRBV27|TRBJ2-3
TGTGCCAGCAGTAACCGGACTAGCGGGGGTGAAGATACGCAGTATTTT
CASSNRTSGGEDTQYF
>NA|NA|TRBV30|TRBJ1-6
TGTGCCTGGAGACGGTTTGGTCAAGAATATAATTCACCCCTCCACTTT
CAWRRFGQEYNSPLHF
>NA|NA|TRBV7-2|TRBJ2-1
TGTGCCAGCAGCTTCGACAGCTACTACAATGAGCAGTTCTTC
CASSFDSYYNEQFF
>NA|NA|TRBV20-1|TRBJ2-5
TGCAGTGCAGTCGGCCAAGAGACCCAGTACTTC
CSAVGQETQYF
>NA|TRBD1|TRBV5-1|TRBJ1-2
TGCGCCAGTCGCTCGGGGACAGCTAACTATGGCTACACCTTC
CASRSGTANYGYTF
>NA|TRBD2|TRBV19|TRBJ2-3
TGTGCCAGTTCCCCCGTGACTAGCGGTGCAGATACGCAGTATTTT
CASSPVTSGADTQYF
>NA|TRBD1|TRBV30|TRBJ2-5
TGTGCCTGGAGTGTCTTGGACAGGGTGTACCAAGAGACCCAGTACTTC
CAWSVLDRVYQETQYF
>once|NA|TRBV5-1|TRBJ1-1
TGCGCCAGCAGCTTTGGGGGGGCAAACGCTGAAGCTTTCTTT
CASSFGGANAEAFF
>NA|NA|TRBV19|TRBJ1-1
TGTGCCAGTAGTATATACACACTAACTGAAGCTTTCTTT
CASSIYTLTEAFF
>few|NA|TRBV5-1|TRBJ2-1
TGCGCCAGCAGCTTGCCCACTCGCAATGAGCAGTTCTTC
CASSLPTRNEQFF
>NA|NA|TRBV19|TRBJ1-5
TGTGCCAGTAGTACGAGATCAGGGAGCAATCAGCCCCAGCATTTT
CASSTRSGSNQPQHF
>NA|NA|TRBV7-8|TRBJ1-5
TGTGCCAGCAGCTTAGAAGGGAGACCGGGGAATCAGCCCCAGCATTTT
CASSLEGRPGNQPQHF
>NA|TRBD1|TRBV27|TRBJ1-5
TGTGCCAGCGGGACAGGGCAGAATCAGCCCCAGCATTTT
CASGTGQNQPQHF
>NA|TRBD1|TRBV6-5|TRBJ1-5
TGTGCCAGCAGGGGGACAGGGGGCGTTCAGCCCCAGCATTTT
CASRGTGGVQPQHF